The clone carrying this TCR beta chain was found a few times. Sample-barcoded 5' priming and a J-beta primer mix drove a second PCR of about 6 to 12 cycles. Any given sample supplied a minimum of 2.5 million CDR3-containing paired-end reads. Via MiXCR, TCRdb re-called the 5' RACE reads, giving one row per CDR3 protein. This table holds hundreds of thousands of distinct CDR3 sequences, 20% to 25% found once. The data were taken from a study of blood T cells in healthy people across ages. The CDR3 length is 15 residues. V gene TRBV12-3 or TRBV12-4 combines with J gene TRBJ2-1, with D tentatively TRBD2 (6 bases). With the DNA end fitting TRBJ2-5 better, the J assignment may be wrong. Sequencing was carried out using blood. This receptor was identified in a man aged 65 to 85 in good health. CDR3 nucleotide sequence: TGTGCCAGCAGTCCAGGGACTTCTAGAGGGGAGACCCAGTACTTC. Protein: CASSPGTSRGETQYF.